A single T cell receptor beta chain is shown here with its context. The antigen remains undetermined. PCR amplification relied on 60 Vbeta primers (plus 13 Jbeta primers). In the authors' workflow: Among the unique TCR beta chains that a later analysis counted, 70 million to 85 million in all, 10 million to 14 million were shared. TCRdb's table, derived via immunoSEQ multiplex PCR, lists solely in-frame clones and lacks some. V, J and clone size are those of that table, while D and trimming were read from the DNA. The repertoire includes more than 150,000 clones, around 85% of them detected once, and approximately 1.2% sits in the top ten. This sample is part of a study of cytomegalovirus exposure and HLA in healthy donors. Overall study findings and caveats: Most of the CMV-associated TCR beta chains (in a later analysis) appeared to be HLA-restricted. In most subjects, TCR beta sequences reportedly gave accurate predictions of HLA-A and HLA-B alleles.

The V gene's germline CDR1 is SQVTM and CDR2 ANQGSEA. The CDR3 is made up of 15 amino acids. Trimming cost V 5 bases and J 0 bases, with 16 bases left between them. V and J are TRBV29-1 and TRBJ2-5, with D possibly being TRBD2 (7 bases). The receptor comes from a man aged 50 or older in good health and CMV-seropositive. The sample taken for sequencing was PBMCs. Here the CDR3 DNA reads TGCAGCGTTTGGGGGGGCTACGGGGACCAAGAGACCCAGTACTTC. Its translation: CSVWGGYGDQETQYF.